This T cell receptor beta chain was observed in a study of blood T cell repertoires in COVID-19. Per the study methods: Scientists estimated how many nucleated cells there were by amplifying reference gene primers. Assay: immunoSEQ multiplex PCR; the TCRdb copy retains only in-frame clones and omits some. V, J and clone size derive from that table, while D and trimming were established from the DNA sequence. The repertoire holds 230,000 or so clones, with approximately 90% as singletons. Each participant's cohort was designated according to participant-reported clinical history. This clone was detected only once. The CDR3 has 21 residues. Looked up from germline, CDR1 is MNHEY and CDR2 is SMNVEV (reference sequence). Trimming at V came to 2 bases and at J to 0 bases, leaving 12 bases not matched to a gene.

This TCR came from a woman aged 40 to 50 with acute COVID-19. The chain combines TRBV27 with TRBJ2-3; 15 bases line up with TRBD2. The sequenced material came from PBMCs or T cells enriched from blood (not recorded which). The CDR3 DNA reads as TGTGCCAGCAGTTTACGCAGGGTGGGACTAGCGGGGGGAACTAGCACAGATACGCAGTATTTT. It specifies CASSLRRVGLAGGTSTDTQYF.